This T cell receptor beta chain was captured in a study of tumor and adjacent non-tumor tissue in lung cancer. Study summary: Samples averaged around 3.9 million productive TCRbeta reads each.

As regards this clonotype: Its antigen is unidentified. Compared with germline, one end of the junction differs, possibly owing to a read error.

Germline V gives CDR1 DFQATT, CDR2 SNEGSKA (reference sequence). The CDR3 extends over 15 amino acids. Whole-study findings and limits: Significantly higher TCR diversity was found in tumor than normal lung. In normal lung, the top 100 clones were significantly more dominant than in tumor.

No cell sorting was done before RNA was extracted from the tissue. A modified ARM-PCR protocol with three rounds of nested PCR amplified TCRbeta. TCRdb called the multiplex PCR reads again in MiXCR, with one record for every CDR3 protein. Of tens of thousands of distinct CDR3 sequences listed, 75% to 90% are singletons. The gene calls are TRBV20-1 and TRBJ2-7, with D perhaps assigned TRBD1 or TRBD2 (7 bases each). Sequencing was done on a sample of lung tumor tissue. The TCR originated in a woman in her 50s with non-small cell lung cancer. CDR3 in amino acids: CSTSPGGQREYEHYF. The CDR3 DNA sequence: TGCAGTACCTCACCGGGGGGACAGAGAGAATACGAGCATTATTTC.